The following is a T cell receptor (beta chain) sequence with its context. The sample belongs to a study of blood T cell repertoires in COVID-19. About the research overall: T cells, B-cell-depleted T cells, or PBMCs provided the cDNA or gDNA that served as material.

Germline lookup yields CDR1 SGHNT and CDR2 YYREEE (reference sequence). CDR3 length: 14 residues. The ends were cut back, 0 bases at V and 1 base at J, with 7 bases in the middle. The authors' processing: For nucleated cells, counts were estimated from reference gene primer amplification. Sequencing used immunoSEQ multiplex PCR; TCRdb keeps in-frame clones, though not all of them. The V and J calls and clone size were taken over from that table, and D and trimming were inferred from the DNA. The sample contains 200,000 to 250,000 clones, more than 70% of which appear only once. The study assigned cohorts using participant-reported clinical history.

The TCR comes from a woman in her thirties or forties with acute COVID-19. Input material: PBMCs or T cells enriched from blood (not recorded which). The J gene is TRBJ1-1, the V gene TRBV5-4, with D unresolved. DNA of the CDR3: TGTGCCAGCAGCTTGGGGGGAGGGAACACTGAAGCTTTCTTT. Amino acid sequence: CASSLGGGNTEAFF.